The 23 T cell receptor beta chains below all came from one sample that was sequenced in a study of blood T cell repertoires in COVID-19. This table comes from immunoSEQ multiplex PCR, and its TCRdb copy is limited to in-frame clones, with some not included. The sample lists about 87,000 clones, around 87% occurring once. The material sequenced was peripheral blood. The receptor set was obtained from a woman at least 80 years old with acute or convalescent COVID-19.

This chain connects TRBV6-2 or TRBV6-3 to TRBJ1-5; D not resolved. The CDR3 has 19 residues. CDR1 is MNHEY and CDR2 is SVGEGT in the germline V gene. Trimming cost V 0 bases and J 2 bases, with 20 bases left between them. The CDR3 bases are TGTGCCAGCAGTTACTCGAAATCGACACTTTCCTTTCGCAATCAGCCCCAGCATTTT. Protein product: CASSYSKSTLSFRNQPQHF.

This chain links TRBV5-4 with TRBJ1-6, with TRBD1 as a possible D gene (6 bases). Germline V lookup: CDR1 SGHNT, CDR2 YYREEE (reference sequence). The V end was cut by 4 bases, the J end by 6 bases, with 14 bases between. This CDR3 has 15 amino acids. This chain's CDR3 is CASSLDSSANSPLHF. As DNA, the CDR3 is TGTGCCAGCAGCCTGGACAGCTCCGCTAATTCACCCCTCCACTTT.

V usage is TRBV29-1 and J usage is TRBJ1-3; 9 nucleotides agree with TRBD1. The germline CDR1 and CDR2 sequences are SQVTM and ANQGSEA. The CDR3 loop spans 13 amino acids. V lost 6 bases to trimming and J lost 2 bases; unmatched junction nucleotides: 2. The CDR3: CSVRQGAGNTIYF. The CDR3 DNA reads TGCAGCGTCCGACAGGGGGCTGGAAACACCATATATTTT.

The V gene is TRBV6-6, the J gene TRBJ2-1; TRBD1 aligns across 7 bases. Germline CDR1 and CDR2: MNHNY and SVGAGI (reference sequence). The CDR3 covers 11 residues. V gave up 5 bases and J gave up 14 bases; unmatched junction bases: 6. The CDR3 DNA sequence: TGTGCCAGCAGTCAAGGACAGGAGGAGTTCTTC. Amino acids: CASSQGQEEFF.

The table lists this clone with a few counts. The rearrangement links TRBV6-5 to TRBJ1-4; D is ambiguous. The CDR3 spans 14 residues. The V gene's germline CDR1 is MNHEY and CDR2 SVGAGI. Trimming left V 6 bases short and J 8 bases short, with 16 bases between. CDR3 in DNA: TGTGCCAGCAGATTAGGAGGTGGGAAGGAAAAACTGTTTTTT. Protein sequence: CASRLGGGKEKLFF.

This sequence joins TRBV5-8 and TRBJ2-3; TRBD2 agrees at 12 bases. Germline CDR1 SGHTS, CDR2 YDEGEE. J was trimmed by 3 bases and V by 6 bases; bases with no gene match: 2. The CDR3 extends over 14 amino acids. DNA for the CDR3: TGTGCCAGCACCGGGACTAGCGGGACAGATACGCAGTATTTT. Protein: CASTGTSGTDTQYF.

The chain carries TRBV3-1 (or the pseudogene TRBV3-2) and TRBJ2-2, with 11 bases fitting TRBD2. Trimming at V came to 1 base and at J to 5 bases, leaving 0 bases not matched to a gene. Per the germline V gene, CDR1 is LGHDT and CDR2 is YNNKEL (reference sequence). This CDR3 spans 15 amino acids. CDR3 nucleotides: TGTGCCAGCAGCCAAGGGACTAGCGGGACCGGGGAGCTGTTTTTT. This gives the protein CASSQGTSGTGELFF.

The rearrangement joins TRBV6-7 to TRBJ1-1, with TRBD1 matching 8 bases. TRBV6-7 is given ORF status, its function remaining uncertain. V was clipped by 2 bases and J by 2 bases; unmatched bases: 7. This CDR3 is 16 amino acids long. Here the CDR3 DNA reads TGTGCCAGCAGTTACCCACAAGGACAGGGAAACACTGAAGCTTTCTTT. This codes for CASSYPQGQGNTEAFF.

The CDR3 DNA reads TGTGCCAGCAGGAGGGAGAACACTGAAGCTTTCTTT. Amino acid sequence: CASRRENTEAFF. The chain recombines TRBV6-5 with TRBJ1-1; the D is unclear. With 6 bases removed from V and 1 base from J, the gap between germline ends came to 6 bases. The CDR3 contains 12 residues. Germline V gene lookup returns CDR1 MNHEY and CDR2 SVGAGI.

The chain carries TRBV18 and TRBJ1-5; 8 positions agree with TRBD1. The V gene end was trimmed by 5 bases and the J gene end by 5 bases; junction bases not matched to a gene: 5. This CDR3 is built from 14 residues. Per the germline V gene, CDR1 is KGHSH and CDR2 is LQKENI. The CDR3 here is CASSAGQGDQPQHF. The CDR3 DNA reads as TGTGCCAGCTCAGCCGGACAGGGAGATCAGCCCCAGCATTTT.

The gene calls are TRBV19 and TRBJ2-7; TRBD2 agrees at 8 bases. Trimming cost V 5 bases and J 1 base; bases outside gene matches: 7. Germline V lookup: CDR1 LNHDA, CDR2 SQIVND (reference sequence). This CDR3 region has 15 residues. CDR3: CASSPRAGGSYEQYF. Here the CDR3 DNA reads TGTGCCAGTAGTCCTCGGGCGGGGGGATCCTACGAGCAGTACTTC. Variable domain in full (rest from reference TRBV19 and TRBJ2-7): DGGITQSPKYLFRKEGQNVTLSCEQNLNHDAMYWYRQDPGQGLRLIYYSQIVNDFQKGDIAEGYSVSREKKESFPLTVTSAQKNPTAFYLCASSPRAGGSYEQYFGPGTRLTVT.

The chain carries TRBV12-5 and TRBJ1-3, with 7 bases aligning to TRBD1. This CDR3 has 15 residues. The V gene end was trimmed by 6 bases and the J gene end by 4 bases; junction bases not matched to a gene: 9. Germline loops: CDR1 LGHNT, CDR2 FRNRAP. The CDR3 DNA follows: TGTGCTAGTGGCCCAAGACAGGGAGCGGGAAACACCATATATTTT. Translation: CASGPRQGAGNTIYF.

The V and J genes are TRBV10-3 and TRBJ1-1; 7 bases match TRBD1. Looked up from germline, CDR1 is ENHRY and CDR2 is SYGVKD. V was pared by 6 bases and J by 0 bases, with 4 bases of the junction left unmatched. The length of the CDR3 is 14 residues. The CDR3 sequence: CAISVGQLNTEAFF. Written as DNA, the CDR3 is TGTGCCATCAGCGTGGGACAGCTGAACACTGAAGCTTTCTTT.

The genes are TRBV19 and TRBJ2-2, with TRBD1 as a possible D gene (7 bases). The V and J ends lost 6 bases and 0 bases respectively, with 17 bases between them. The CDR3 covers 17 residues. Germline V lookup: CDR1 LNHDA, CDR2 SQIVND (reference sequence). The CDR3 nucleotides are TGTGCCAGTAGAGCCCGCGGGACAGCTACGAACACCGGGGAGCTGTTTTTT. Its translation is CASRARGTATNTGELFF.

V and J are TRBV9 and TRBJ1-3, with D perhaps matching TRBD1 (5 bases). V was trimmed by 3 bases and J by 4 bases, leaving 23 bases between them. Germline CDR1 reads SGDLS; CDR2 reads YYNGEE. This CDR3 has 18 amino acids. As DNA, the CDR3 is TGTGCCAGCAGCGACCGGGAGGGGCTCACACCGGGGGGAAACACCATATATTTT. As protein: CASSDREGLTPGGNTIYF.

The sample holds a few counts of this clone. The chain is built from TRBV6-5 and TRBJ2-1; a weak D match, TRBD2 (6 bases). CDR1 and CDR2 from the germline V gene are MNHEY and SVGAGI. The CDR3 runs to 13 residues. Trimming stripped 7 bases from V and 4 bases from J, with 11 bases between. The DNA for the CDR3 is TGTGCCAGCACGGCTAGCGCGTACAATGAGCAGTTCTTC. Protein product: CASTASAYNEQFF.

This chain uses TRBV7-3 with TRBJ2-1; TRBD1 matches at 8 bases. Germline CDR1 and CDR2: SGHTA and FQGTGA. CDR3 length equals 14 residues. Trimming removed 5 bases from V and 8 bases from J; junction bases left unmatched: 8. The CDR3 protein is CASSRGQGDYEQFF. CDR3 DNA sequence: TGTGCCAGCAGCCGAGGACAGGGAGACTATGAGCAGTTCTTC. Full variable domain (outside the CDR3, taken from reference TRBV7-3 and TRBJ2-1): GAGVSQTPSNKVTEKGKYVELRCDPISGHTALYWYRQSLGQGPEFLIYFQGTGAADDSGLPNDRFFAVRPEGSVSTLKIQRTERGDSAVYLCASSRGQGDYEQFFGPGTRLTVL.

The gene calls are TRBV30 and TRBJ1-4, with 7 bases identical to TRBD1. This CDR3 spans 15 amino acids. Per the germline V gene, CDR1 is GTSNPN and CDR2 is SVGIG (reference sequence). The ends lost 2 bases at V and 7 bases at J; junction bases unmatched: 10. CDR3 DNA sequence: TGTGCCTGGAGTAGGGCTGGGACAGAGGGTGAAAAACTGTTTTTT. The encoded protein is CAWSRAGTEGEKLFF.

This chain connects TRBV7-2 to TRBJ2-7; D is unresolved. The length of the CDR3 is 12 residues. The germline V gene encodes CDR1 SGHTA and CDR2 FQGNSA. Trimming removed 5 bases from V and 0 bases from J, with 5 bases in between. The CDR3 coding sequence is TGTGCCAGCAGCCTCAGCTCCTACGAGCAGTACTTC. Residues: CASSLSSYEQYF.

As DNA, the CDR3 is TGCGCCAGCAGCTTGGTGGCCAGGGGCCCTAATGAAAAACTGTTTTTT. This codes for CASSLVARGPNEKLFF. The rearrangement uses TRBV5-1 and TRBJ1-4; the D gene is possibly TRBD1 (6 bases). The V end lost 0 bases, the J end lost 3 bases, and 12 bases lay between the germline ends. In germline, CDR1 is SGHRS, CDR2 YFSETQ. There are 16 residues in the CDR3.

This clone was picked up one time. Here the CDR3 reads CASTQTGLANNEQFF. In DNA, the CDR3 is TGTGCCAGCACCCAAACGGGACTAGCAAACAATGAGCAGTTCTTC. The V gene is TRBV6-5, the J gene TRBJ2-1; 9 nucleotides align to TRBD2. CDR3 length: 15 amino acids. CDR1 is MNHEY and CDR2 is SVGAGI in the germline V gene. V lost 7 bases to trimming and J lost 5 bases; unmatched junction nucleotides: 9.

The chain uses TRBV7-6 and TRBJ2-1; 12 nucleotides agree with TRBD1. Germline lookup yields CDR1 SGHVS and CDR2 FNYEAQ. The V and J ends lost 2 bases and 15 bases, in that order; junction bases with no gene match: 11. The CDR3 is 15 amino acids. The CDR3 coding sequence is TGTGCCAGCAGCTTAATGGGGACAGGGGGCCCTCATCGGTTCTTC. It encodes CASSLMGTGGPHRFF.

This chain connects TRBV6-5 to TRBJ1-2, with 8 bases matching TRBD1. The CDR3 runs 15 residues. Germline assignment: CDR1 MNHEY and CDR2 SVGAGI. The ends lost 0 bases at V and 8 bases at J; junction bases unmatched: 8. The CDR3 region has the DNA TGTGCCAGCAGTTACTCGGGCAGGGGGCTCGAAGGCTACACCTTC. It translates to CASSYSGRGLEGYTF.